Presented here are 23 T cell receptor beta chains from one specimen sequenced in a study of blood T cell repertoires in COVID-19 (dated by TCRdb to about 2020). Libraries were made using the immunoSEQ multiplex PCR assay. This is the immuneACCESS table as TCRdb keeps it, with only in-frame sequences that have V and J called. A part of the clones is gone; compared with another copy, unresolved V genes explain less than half, and the rest is unexplained. In all, the sample holds 300,000 to 350,000 clones, and about nine tenths of those were seen once. The top ten hold 1.6% of the sample. The sample taken for sequencing was peripheral blood. These receptors all stem from a woman aged 25 to 45 with COVID-19, enrolled during active disease.

In its sample, this clone was seen once. The CDR3 loop reads CASSFGHVDEAFF. CDR3 nucleotides: TGTGCCAGCAGCTTCGGACACGTAGATGAAGCTTTCTTT. The chain recombines TRBV7-8 with TRBJ1-1, with a possible D match to TRBD1 (5 bases). There are 13 residues in the CDR3. V lost 3 bases and J lost 7, with 12 bases in between. Germline V lookup: CDR1 SGHVS, CDR2 FQNEAQ.

V usage is TRBV11-3 and J usage is TRBJ1-2, with a tentative D call TRBD1 (6 bases). Trimming removed 5 bases at V and 3 bases at J, with 19 bases between. Germline V gene data show CDR1 as SGHNT and CDR2 as YENEEA. The CDR3 is 16 residues long. In DNA form, the CDR3 reads TGTGCCAGCAGCCCAGGGACAACCCGAGGAGACTATGGCTACACCTTC. Its translation is CASSPGTTRGDYGYTF. Full variable domain (rest looked up from reference TRBV11-3 and TRBJ1-2): EAGVVQSPRYKIIEKKQPVAFWCNPISGHNTLYWYLQNLGQGPELLIRYENEEAVDDSQLPKDRFSAERLKGVDSTLKIQPAELGDSAVYLCASSPGTTRGDYGYTFGSGTRLTVV.

This clone was detected a few times. V usage is TRBV15 and J usage is TRBJ1-3; 7 nucleotides line up with TRBD1. The trim removed 3 bases at V and 0 bases at J, leaving 5 bases unmatched. Per germline, CDR1 LNHNV and CDR2 YYDKDF (reference sequence). The CDR3 contains 16 residues. In nucleotides, the CDR3 is TGTGCCACCAGCAGGGGACAGACACGCTCTGGAAACACCATATATTTT. This encodes CATSRGQTRSGNTIYF.

The chain combines TRBV27 with TRBJ1-6, with 7 positions matching TRBD1. The CDR3 extends over 13 amino acids. Germline loops: CDR1 MNHEY, CDR2 SMNVEV (reference sequence). J was trimmed by 7 bases and V by 7 bases; bases with no gene match: 4. The CDR3, as DNA: TGTGCCAGCACGACAGGGTGGAATTCACCCCTCCACTTT. Translating gives CASTTGWNSPLHF.

The V call is TRBV28, the J call TRBJ1-1, with unresolved D. The germline gives CDR1 MDHEN, CDR2 SYDVKM. This CDR3 region has 13 residues. Trimming cost V 3 bases and J 2 bases, with 7 bases left between them. In nucleotides, the CDR3 is TGTGCCAGCAGTTTGGTGGCCAACACTGAAGCTTTCTTT. It yields the protein CASSLVANTEAFF.

The rearrangement uses TRBV5-5 and TRBJ2-2; 14 bases are shared with TRBD2. Germline V gene data show CDR1 as SGHKS and CDR2 as YYEKEE (reference sequence). J lost 3 bases, V lost 4 bases, and 5 bases had no gene match. This CDR3 spans 17 amino acids. The CDR3 DNA follows: TGTGCCAGCAGCGGGACTAGCGGGGGTTGGGACACCGGGGAGCTGTTTTTT. Translating gives CASSGTSGGWDTGELFF.

The genes are TRBV27 and TRBJ1-1; D is uncertain. Germline V gene lookup returns CDR1 MNHEY and CDR2 SMNVEV (reference sequence). The CDR3 is made up of 13 amino acids. V lost 6 bases, J lost 6 bases, and 14 bases lay in between. The CDR3 DNA reads TGTGCCAGCAGCCCGTCGGTCCGCGCTGAAGCTTTCTTT. Protein: CASSPSVRAEAFF.

The V call is TRBV11-3, the J call TRBJ1-1; D is uncertain. Between the trimmed V and J ends, which lost 1 base and 8 bases, there was a span of 5 bases. The V gene's germline CDR1 is SGHNT and CDR2 YENEEA. This CDR3 comprises 11 residues. CDR3 amino acids: CASSLVREAFF. Written as DNA, the CDR3 is TGTGCCAGCAGCTTAGTCAGAGAAGCTTTCTTT.

This rearrangement joins TRBV2 to TRBJ1-5; tentatively, D is TRBD1 (6 bases). There are 15 residues in the CDR3. Germline V lookup: CDR1 SNHLY, CDR2 FYNNEI. V lost 8 bases and J 2 bases, leaving 16 bases between the germline ends. Here the CDR3 reads CASAEQGIGNQPQHF. In DNA form, the CDR3 reads TGTGCCAGCGCAGAGCAGGGGATCGGCAATCAGCCCCAGCATTTT.

The chain couples TRBV19 to TRBJ2-1, with TRBD2 identical over 10 bases. This CDR3 spans 15 amino acids. V was clipped by 2 bases and J by 6 bases; unmatched bases: 4. CDR1 LNHDA and CDR2 SQIVND come from the germline V gene (reference sequence). This chain's CDR3 is CASSIFSGGLNEQFF. Written as DNA, the CDR3 is TGTGCCAGTAGTATATTTAGCGGGGGGCTCAATGAGCAGTTCTTC.

In its sample, this clone was seen a few times. The rearrangement links TRBV6-5 to TRBJ1-4; TRBD1 matches at 7 bases. Germline values: CDR1 MNHEY, CDR2 SVGAGI. The CDR3 extends over 15 amino acids. Unmatched junction bases numbered 6, after V lost 0 bases and J lost 8 bases. CDR3: CASSYSPGGIEKLFF. The CDR3 nucleotides are TGTGCCAGCAGTTACTCACCAGGGGGTATCGAAAAACTGTTTTTT.

V and J are TRBV6-5 and TRBJ1-6; D gene uncertain. This CDR3 comprises 14 residues. The germline gives CDR1 MNHEY, CDR2 SVGAGI. Trimming left V 10 bases short and J 9 bases short, with 19 bases between. The CDR3 DNA follows: TGTGCCACTGATGTGGGCTTAATCGGTTCACCCCTCCACTTT. Its protein is CATDVGLIGSPLHF.

V is TRBV5-8 and J is TRBJ1-1, with a possible D match to TRBD1 (5 bases). The CDR3 is made up of 14 amino acids. Trimming stripped 1 base from V and 1 base from J, with 8 bases between. CDR1 and CDR2 (germline): SGHTS, YDEGEE. CDR3 amino acids: CASSLQGWNTEAFF. CDR3 nucleotides: TGTGCCAGCAGCTTGCAGGGATGGAACACTGAAGCTTTCTTT. Complete variable domain (other parts from reference TRBV5-8 and TRBJ1-1): EAGVTQSPTHLIKTRGQQATLRCSPISGHTSVYWYQQALGLGLQFLLWYDEGEERNRGNFPPRFSGRQFPNYSSELNVNALELEDSALYLCASSLQGWNTEAFFGQGTRLTVV.

The V gene is TRBV11-3, the J gene TRBJ2-2; weak D call: TRBD1 (5 bases). CDR1 and CDR2 (germline): SGHNT, YENEEA. V gave up 4 bases and J gave up 7 bases, with 16 bases separating them. The CDR3 totals 15 residues. CDR3 sequence reads: CASSSRVQGGGELFF. DNA for the CDR3: TGTGCCAGCAGCTCCAGGGTCCAGGGCGGCGGGGAGCTGTTTTTT.

The rearrangement joins TRBV5-1 to TRBJ2-1; 8 bases agree with TRBD2. Germline CDR1 is SGHRS and CDR2 is YFSETQ. The CDR3 sequence is 15 residues long. V gave up 2 bases and J gave up 9 bases; unmatched junction bases: 10. CDR3 nucleotide sequence: TGCGCCAGCAGCTTCATGACTAGCGAAGTAGGTGAGCAGTTCTTC. It yields the protein CASSFMTSEVGEQFF.

V is TRBV4-2 and J is TRBJ2-2; 8 nucleotides match TRBD1. V was pared by 5 bases and J by 6 bases, with 8 bases of the junction left unmatched. CDR3 length: 15 residues. Germline V lookup: CDR1 LGHNA, CDR2 YNFKEQ. The CDR3 here is CASSFRTGSAGELFF. The CDR3 region has the DNA TGTGCCAGCAGCTTCCGGACAGGGTCAGCCGGGGAGCTGTTTTTT.

This clone was observed a handful of times. The rearrangement uses TRBV6-2 or TRBV6-3 and TRBJ2-7; a weak D match, TRBD1 (5 bases). Germline V gene sequence: CDR1 MNHEY, CDR2 SVGEGT. The CDR3 covers 15 residues. V dropped 6 bases and J dropped 2 bases, with 17 bases sitting between them. The CDR3 protein is CASSSDSFVTYEQYF. CDR3 bases: TGTGCCAGCAGCTCCGACAGCTTTGTAACCTACGAGCAGTACTTC.

The chain recombines TRBV28 with TRBJ1-5; D call uncertain. V lost 6 bases to trimming and J lost 7 bases, with 19 bases between them. CDR1 and CDR2 from the germline V gene are MDHEN and SYDVKM. This CDR3 spans 15 amino acids. The DNA for the CDR3 is TGTGCCAGCAGCCCAGAGGAGGGTAGAAACCAGCCCCAGCATTTT. Translated: CASSPEEGRNQPQHF.

This clone was recorded once. The chain joins TRBV6-1 to TRBJ2-2; 9 bases agree with TRBD2. The CDR3 is made up of 18 amino acids. With 1 base clipped from V and 7 bases from J, the junction kept 13 bases outside the gene matches. Germline V gene lookup returns CDR1 MNHNS and CDR2 SASEGT. CDR3 residues: CASSEVAPSGGNSGELFF. The CDR3 DNA reads TGTGCCAGCAGTGAAGTAGCTCCCAGCGGGGGGAATAGCGGGGAGCTGTTTTTT.

The gene calls are TRBV12-3 or TRBV12-4 and TRBJ1-5; TRBD1 agrees at 7 bases. CDR3 length: 13 residues. J lost 5 bases, V lost 5 bases, and 3 bases had no gene match. The CDR3 coding sequence is TGTGCCAGCAGTGGACAGGCTCATCAGCCCCAGCATTTT. Its translation is CASSGQAHQPQHF.

In this sample, this clone turned up a few times. The chain combines TRBV19 with TRBJ1-2, with D perhaps matching TRBD1 (6 bases). This CDR3 is 11 amino acids long. V was clipped by 5 bases and J by 8 bases, with 9 bases between them. CDR1 is LNHDA, CDR2 SQIVND, per germline (reference sequence). DNA for the CDR3: TGTGCCAGTAGTCAGGGGCGCGGCTACACCTTC. Its protein is CASSQGRGYTF. Full variable domain (outside the CDR3, taken from reference TRBV19 and TRBJ1-2): DGGITQSPKYLFRKEGQNVTLSCEQNLNHDAMYWYRQDPGQGLRLIYYSQIVNDFQKGDIAEGYSVSREKKESFPLTVTSAQKNPTAFYLCASSQGRGYTFGSGTRLTVV.

The V gene is TRBV20-1, the J gene TRBJ2-7, with no clear D. V lost 2 bases, J lost 3 bases, and 5 bases lay in between. CDR1 and CDR2 (germline): DFQATT, SNEGSKA (reference sequence). This CDR3 region has 11 residues. This CDR3 reads CSARQYYEQYV. The DNA of the CDR3 is TGCAGTGCTAGACAGTACTACGAGCAGTACGTC.

The V and J genes are TRBV4-3 and TRBJ2-1, with 11 bases identical to TRBD2. Germline lookup yields CDR1 LGHNA and CDR2 YSLEER. J gave up 0 bases and V 6 bases, and 4 bases lay outside the gene matches. This CDR3 contains 16 residues. As DNA, the CDR3 is TGCGCCAGCAGAGCGACTAGCGGGGACTCCTACAATGAGCAGTTCTTC. As protein: CASRATSGDSYNEQFF.